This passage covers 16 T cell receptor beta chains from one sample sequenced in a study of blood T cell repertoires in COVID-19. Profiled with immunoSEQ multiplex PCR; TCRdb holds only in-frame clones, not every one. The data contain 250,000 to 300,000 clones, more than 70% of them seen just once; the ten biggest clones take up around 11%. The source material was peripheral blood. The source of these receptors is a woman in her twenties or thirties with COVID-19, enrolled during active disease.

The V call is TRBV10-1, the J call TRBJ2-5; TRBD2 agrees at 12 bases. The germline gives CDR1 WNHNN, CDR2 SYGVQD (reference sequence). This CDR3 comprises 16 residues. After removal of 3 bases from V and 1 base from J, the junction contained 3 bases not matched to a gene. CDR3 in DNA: TGCGCCAGCAGTGACCGGACTAGCGGGGCCCAAGAGACCCAGTACTTC. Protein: CASSDRTSGAQETQYF.

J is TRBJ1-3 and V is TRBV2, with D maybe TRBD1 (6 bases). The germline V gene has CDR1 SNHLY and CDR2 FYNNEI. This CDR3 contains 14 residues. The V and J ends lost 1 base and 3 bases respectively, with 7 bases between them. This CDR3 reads CASSEGTVGNTIYF. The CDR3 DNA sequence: TGTGCCAGCAGTGAAGGGACAGTTGGAAACACCATATATTTT.

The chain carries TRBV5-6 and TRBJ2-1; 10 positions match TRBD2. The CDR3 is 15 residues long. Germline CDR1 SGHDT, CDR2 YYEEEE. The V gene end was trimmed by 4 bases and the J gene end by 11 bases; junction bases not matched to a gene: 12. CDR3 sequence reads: CASSPWGTSVFKQFF. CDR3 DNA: TGTGCCAGCAGCCCATGGGGGACTAGCGTATTTAAGCAGTTCTTC.

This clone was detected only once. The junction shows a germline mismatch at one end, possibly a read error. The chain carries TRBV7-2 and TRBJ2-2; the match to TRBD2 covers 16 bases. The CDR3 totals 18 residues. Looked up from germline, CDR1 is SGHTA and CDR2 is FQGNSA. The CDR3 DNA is TGTGCCAGCAGCTCACCGGGACTAGCGGGAGGGAACCCCGGGGAGCTGTTTTTT. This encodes CASSSPGLAGGNPGELFF.

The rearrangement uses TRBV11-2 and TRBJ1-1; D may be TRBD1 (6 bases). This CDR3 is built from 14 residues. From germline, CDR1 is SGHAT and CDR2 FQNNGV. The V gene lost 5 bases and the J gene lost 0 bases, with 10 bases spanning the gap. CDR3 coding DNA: TGTGCCAGCAGCCCGAACAGGGTGAACACTGAAGCTTTCTTT. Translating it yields CASSPNRVNTEAFF.

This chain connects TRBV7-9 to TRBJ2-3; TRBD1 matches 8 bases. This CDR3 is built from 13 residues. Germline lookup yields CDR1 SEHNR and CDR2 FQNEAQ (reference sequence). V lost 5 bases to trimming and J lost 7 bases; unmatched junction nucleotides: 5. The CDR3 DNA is TGTGCCAGCAGCGCCGGGACAGGACATACGCAGTATTTT. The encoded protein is CASSAGTGHTQYF.

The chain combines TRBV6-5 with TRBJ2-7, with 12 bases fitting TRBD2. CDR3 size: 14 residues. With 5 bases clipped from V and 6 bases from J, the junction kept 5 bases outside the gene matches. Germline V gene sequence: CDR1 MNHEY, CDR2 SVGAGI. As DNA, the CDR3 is TGTGCCAGCAGTCCCGGGACTAGCGGGTTCGAGCAGTACTTC. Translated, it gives CASSPGTSGFEQYF.

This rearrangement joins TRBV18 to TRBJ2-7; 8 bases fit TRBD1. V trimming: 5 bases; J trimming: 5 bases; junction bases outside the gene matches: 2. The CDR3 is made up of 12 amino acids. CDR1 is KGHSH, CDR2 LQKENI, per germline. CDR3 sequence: CASSADRDEQYF. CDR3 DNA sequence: TGTGCCAGCTCAGCGGACAGGGACGAGCAGTACTTC.

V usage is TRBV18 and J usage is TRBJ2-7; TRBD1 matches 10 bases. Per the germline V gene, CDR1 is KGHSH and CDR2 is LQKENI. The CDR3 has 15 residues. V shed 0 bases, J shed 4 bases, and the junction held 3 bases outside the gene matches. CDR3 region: CASSPPRDRGYEQYF. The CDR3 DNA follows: TGTGCCAGCTCACCACCGCGGGACAGGGGATACGAGCAGTACTTC. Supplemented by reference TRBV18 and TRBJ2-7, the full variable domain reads NAGVMQNPRHLVRRRGQEARLRCSPMKGHSHVYWYRQLPEEGLKFMVYLQKENIIDESGMPKERFSAEFPKEGPSILRIQQVVRGDSAAYFCASSPPRDRGYEQYFGPGTRLTVT.

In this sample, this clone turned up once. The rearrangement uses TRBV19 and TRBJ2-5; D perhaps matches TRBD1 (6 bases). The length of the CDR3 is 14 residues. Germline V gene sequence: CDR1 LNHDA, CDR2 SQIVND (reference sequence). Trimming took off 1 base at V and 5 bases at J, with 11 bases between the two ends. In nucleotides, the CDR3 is TGTGCCAGTAGTATAGTAGGGGGAGTGGAGACCCAGTACTTC. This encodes CASSIVGGVETQYF.

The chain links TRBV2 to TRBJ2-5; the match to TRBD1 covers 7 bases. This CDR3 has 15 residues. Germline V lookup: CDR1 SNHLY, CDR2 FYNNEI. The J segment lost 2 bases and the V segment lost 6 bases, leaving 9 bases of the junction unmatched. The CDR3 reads CASRRPGTVQETQYF. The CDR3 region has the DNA TGTGCCAGCAGAAGACCCGGGACAGTTCAAGAGACCCAGTACTTC.

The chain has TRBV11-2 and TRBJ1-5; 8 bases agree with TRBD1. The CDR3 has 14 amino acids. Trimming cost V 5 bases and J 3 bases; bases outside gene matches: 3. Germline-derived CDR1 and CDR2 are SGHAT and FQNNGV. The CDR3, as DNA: TGTGCCAGCAGCCGGACAGGGACCAATCAGCCCCAGCATTTT. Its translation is CASSRTGTNQPQHF.

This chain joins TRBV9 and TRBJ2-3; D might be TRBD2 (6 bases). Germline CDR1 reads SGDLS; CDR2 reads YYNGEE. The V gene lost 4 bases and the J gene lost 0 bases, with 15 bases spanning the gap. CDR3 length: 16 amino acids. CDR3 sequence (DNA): TGTGCCAGCAGCCTCCGGGACTCGGGAAGCACAGATACGCAGTATTTT. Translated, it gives CASSLRDSGSTDTQYF.

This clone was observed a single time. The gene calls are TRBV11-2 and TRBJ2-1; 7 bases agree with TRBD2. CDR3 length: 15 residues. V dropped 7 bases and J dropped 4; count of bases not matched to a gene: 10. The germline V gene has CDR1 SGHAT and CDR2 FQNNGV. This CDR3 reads CASNFRGGRYNEQFF. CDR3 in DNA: TGTGCCAGCAACTTTAGGGGAGGGCGGTACAATGAGCAGTTCTTC.

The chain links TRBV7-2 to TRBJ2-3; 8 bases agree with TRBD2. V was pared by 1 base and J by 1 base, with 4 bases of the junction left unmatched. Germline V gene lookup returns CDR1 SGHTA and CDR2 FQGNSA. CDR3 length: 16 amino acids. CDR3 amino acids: CASSLGISGGTDTQYF. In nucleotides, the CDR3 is TGTGCCAGCAGCTTAGGTATTAGCGGGGGCACAGATACGCAGTATTTT.

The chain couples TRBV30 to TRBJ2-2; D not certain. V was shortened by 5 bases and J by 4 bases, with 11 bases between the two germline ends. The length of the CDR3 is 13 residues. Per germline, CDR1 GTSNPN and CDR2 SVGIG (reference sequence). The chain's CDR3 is CAWGVLSTGELFF. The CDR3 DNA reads TGTGCCTGGGGGGTCCTAAGCACCGGGGAGCTGTTTTTT.